The 10 T cell receptor beta chains below come from one sample, sequenced in a study of neurological immune-mediated disorders. TCRdb re-called the 5' RACE reads with MiXCR, one entry per CDR3 protein. Counted here are some 77,000 distinct CDR3 sequences, about 9.7% occurring once; the ten biggest clones make up 1.5% to 2%. The sequenced sample consisted of PBMCs. Receptors originate from a man in his fifties in good health.

For this clonotype: A much more abundant neighbour one base away suggests this may be a read error. The rearrangement joins TRBV19 to TRBJ2-5; 9 nucleotides line up with TRBD1. CDR3 length equals 15 residues. After removal of 6 bases from V and 2 bases from J, the junction contained 7 bases not matched to a gene. The germline gives CDR1 LNHDA, CDR2 SQIVND (reference sequence). Written as DNA, the CDR3 is TGTGCCAGTAGACTACAGGGGGCAATGCAAGAGACCCAGTACTTC. Translated, it gives CASRLQGAMQETQYF.

The genes are TRBV18 and TRBJ2-1; either TRBD1 or TRBD2 may fit D (6 bases each). V was shortened by 0 bases and J by 7 bases, with 16 bases between the two germline ends. This CDR3 comprises 16 residues. CDR1 and CDR2 (germline): KGHSH, LQKENI. DNA of the CDR3: TGTGCCAGCTCACCACCTGGGACAACAAGCGGGAATGAGCAGTTCTTC. It is translated as CASSPPGTTSGNEQFF.

This clonotype appeared many times. J is TRBJ1-2 and V is TRBV27, with D possibly matching TRBD1 (5 bases). The CDR3 consists of 14 residues. Trimming took off 1 base at V and 6 bases at J, with 12 bases between the two ends. Looked up from germline, CDR1 is MNHEY and CDR2 is SMNVEV (reference sequence). In DNA, the CDR3 is TGTGCCAGCAGTTTATGGGGCCAGGGAGATGGCTACACCTTC. Its translation: CASSLWGQGDGYTF.

At least ten counts were recorded for this clonotype. The genes are TRBV12-3 or TRBV12-4 and TRBJ1-1; 7 nucleotides line up with TRBD1. The CDR3 length is 13 residues. V was clipped by 9 bases and J by 4 bases; unmatched bases: 8. The CDR3: CASQRDSPTEAFF. The DNA for the CDR3 is TGTGCCAGTCAGCGGGACAGCCCCACTGAAGCTTTCTTT.

This clonotype has a count of ten or more. The rearrangement uses TRBV7-2 and TRBJ2-5; TRBD2 matches 13 bases. The length of the CDR3 is 17 residues. In germline, CDR1 is SGHTA, CDR2 FQGNSA. The trim removed 5 bases at V and 9 bases at J, leaving 15 bases unmatched. This chain's CDR3 is CASSLSTLAGGIVAQYF. The CDR3 DNA sequence: TGTGCCAGCAGCCTCTCGACACTAGCGGGGGGGATAGTGGCCCAGTACTTC. The full variable domain, its missing parts supplied by reference TRBV7-2 and TRBJ2-5, is GAGVSQSPSNKVTEKGKDVELRCDPISGHTALYWYRQSLGQGLEFLIYFQGNSAPDKSGLPSDRFSAERTGGSVSTLTIQRTQQEDSAVYLCASSLSTLAGGIVAQYFGPGTRLLVL.

This clonotype occurred many times. The chain recombines TRBV7-2 with TRBJ2-1, with D perhaps TRBD2 (5 bases). The germline gives CDR1 SGHTA, CDR2 FQGNSA. The V end was cut by 3 bases, the J end by 6 bases, with 15 bases between. This CDR3 region has 15 residues. The CDR3 protein is CASSLSRVAGNEQFF. CDR3 in DNA: TGTGCCAGCAGCTTGAGTCGGGTGGCGGGCAATGAGCAGTTCTTC.

The CDR3 DNA sequence: TGTGCCACCAGTGATGTCGTCGGGCGACAAGAGACCCAGTACTTC. Translated, it gives CATSDVVGRQETQYF. The chain joins TRBV24-1 to TRBJ2-5, with no clear D. The CDR3 contains 15 residues. Germline V gene sequence: CDR1 KGHDR, CDR2 SFDVKD. With 3 bases removed from V and 2 bases from J, the gap between germline ends came to 12 bases.

J is TRBJ1-4 and V is TRBV10-1, with D tentatively TRBD1 (5 bases). The V end was cut by 10 bases, the J end by 0 bases, with 18 bases between. This CDR3 is 16 amino acids long. CDR1 is WNHNN and CDR2 is SYGVQD in the germline V gene (reference sequence). The CDR3 loop reads CANTSVEGSTNEKLFF. DNA of the CDR3: TGCGCCAACACTAGCGTGGAGGGGTCAACTAATGAAAAACTGTTTTTT.

This clonotype was observed once. Just one base apart from a much larger clone, this may be a read error. The chain couples TRBV6-5 to TRBJ2-7, with 9 bases fitting TRBD1. The germline V gene encodes CDR1 MNHEY and CDR2 SVGAGI. The CDR3 has 15 amino acids. The CDR3 DNA reads as TGTGCCAGCAGAACCAACAGGGGGCAGTTATACGAGCATTACTTC. This codes for CASRTNRGQLYEHYF.

This clonotype was seen ten or more times. The rearrangement links TRBV3-1 to TRBJ2-1; a possible D gene is TRBD1 (6 bases). This CDR3 region has 14 residues. In germline, CDR1 is LGHDT, CDR2 YNNKEL (reference sequence). V lost 4 bases, J lost 4 bases, and 11 bases lay in between. The CDR3 loop reads CASSRTDVYNEQFF. CDR3 DNA sequence: TGTGCCAGCAGCCGGACAGACGTATACAATGAGCAGTTCTTC.